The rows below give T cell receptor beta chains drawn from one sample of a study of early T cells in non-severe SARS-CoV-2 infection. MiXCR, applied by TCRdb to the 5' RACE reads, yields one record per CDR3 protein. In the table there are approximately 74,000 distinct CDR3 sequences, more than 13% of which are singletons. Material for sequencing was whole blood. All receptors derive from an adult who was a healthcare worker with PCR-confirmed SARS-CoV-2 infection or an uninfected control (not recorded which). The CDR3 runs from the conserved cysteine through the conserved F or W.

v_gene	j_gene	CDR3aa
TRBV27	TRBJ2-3	CASSFSPTIPPSGATDTQYF
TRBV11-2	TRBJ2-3	CASSPVITDTQYF
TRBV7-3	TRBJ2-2	CASSIFSGELFF
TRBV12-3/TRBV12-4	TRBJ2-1	CASRRSGAYNEQFF
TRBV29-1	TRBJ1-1	CSVVQLLTEAFF
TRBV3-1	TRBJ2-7	CASSYDRGEQYF
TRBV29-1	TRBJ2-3	CSVLGQNTDTQYF
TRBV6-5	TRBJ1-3	CASRGGISGNTIYF
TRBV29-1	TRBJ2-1	CSATVGAFNPHNEQFF
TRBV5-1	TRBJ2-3	CASSLVVGLTDTQYF
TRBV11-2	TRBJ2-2	CASSFLTANTGELFF
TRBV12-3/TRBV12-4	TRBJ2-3	CASGTSTDTQYF
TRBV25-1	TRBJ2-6	CASTPGASGANVLTF
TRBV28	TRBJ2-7	CASSFSWYEQYF
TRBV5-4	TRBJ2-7	CASSPAGGFHEQYF
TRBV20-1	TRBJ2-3	CSAARLAGLRDTQYF
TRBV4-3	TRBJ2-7	CASSQDIRASYEQYF
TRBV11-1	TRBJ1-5	CASSRDNNQPQHF
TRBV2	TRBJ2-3	CASSDGTIVNTQYF
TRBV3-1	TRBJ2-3	CASSQEYRPRQYF
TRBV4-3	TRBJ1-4	CASSQSVGRDEKLFF
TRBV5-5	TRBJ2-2	CASSPLTGITGELFF
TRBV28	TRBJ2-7	CASSSHVYEQYF
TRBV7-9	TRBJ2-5	CASTVPGRVTQYF
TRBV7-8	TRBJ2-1	CASSFVHNEQFF
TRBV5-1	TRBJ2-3	CASSEGSADTQYF
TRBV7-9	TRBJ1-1	CASSSGKTEAFF
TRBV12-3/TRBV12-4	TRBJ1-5	CASSLVSSQPQHF
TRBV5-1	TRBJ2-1	CASSLASGRGRSNEQFF
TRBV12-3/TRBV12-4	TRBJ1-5	CASSSGSQPQHF
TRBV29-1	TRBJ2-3	CSVEAATGGSTDTQYF
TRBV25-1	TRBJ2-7	CASSGDSFGQYF